This T cell receptor beta chain was obtained from a study of T cell responses to AZD1222 COVID-19 vaccine. Whole-study findings and limits: Spike-spanning, vaccine-associated CD4 TCRs were dominant at 160-218 and 743-854. White British people made up most donors, females outnumbered males, and clonal diversity was possibly underestimated. Spike-specific TCR breadth and depth grew following two AZD1222 doses. Baseline antibody screening turned up just a handful of seropositive AZD1222 recipients.

Sequencing was performed with immunoSEQ multiplex PCR; in TCRdb, only in-frame clones are kept and a portion is missing. The data show roughly 80,000 clones, 70% to 90% seen once. With 2 bases removed from V and 7 bases from J, the gap between germline ends came to 11 bases. There are 13 residues in the CDR3. CDR1 and CDR2 (germline): SNHLY, FYNNEI. Points on this clone: The antigen remains unidentified.

Sample: peripheral blood, taken on day 0 of MenACWY control vaccination. This sequence joins TRBV2 and TRBJ2-5, with D unresolved. The clonotype comes from an adult in good health. CDR3 DNA: TGTGCCAGCAGTGAACTTCCTAAGGGGACCCAGTACTTC. Encoded protein: CASSELPKGTQYF.